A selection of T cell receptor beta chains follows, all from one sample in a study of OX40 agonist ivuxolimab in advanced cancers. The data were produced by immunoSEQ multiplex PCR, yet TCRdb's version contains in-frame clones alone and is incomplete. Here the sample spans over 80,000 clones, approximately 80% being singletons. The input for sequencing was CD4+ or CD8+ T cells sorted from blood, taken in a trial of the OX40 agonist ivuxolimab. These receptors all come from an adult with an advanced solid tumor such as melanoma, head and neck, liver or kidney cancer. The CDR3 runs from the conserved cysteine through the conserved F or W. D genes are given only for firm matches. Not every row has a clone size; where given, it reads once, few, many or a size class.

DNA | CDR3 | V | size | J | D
TGCGCCAGCAGCTTGTCGCTCACTGAAGCTTTCTTT | CASSLSLTEAFF | TRBV5-1 | - | TRBJ1-1 | -
TGCGCCAGCAGCCAAGAGCCTCTGACTAGCGGGCCCGCTAGCACAGATACGCAGTATTTT | CASSQEPLTSGPASTDTQYF | TRBV4-1 | once | TRBJ2-3 | TRBD2
TGCAGTGCCTCACTCCCAGGTACGCAGTATTTT | CSASLPGTQYF | TRBV20-1 | - | TRBJ2-3 | -
TGTGCCAGCAAGGGCGCGATCAACGAGCAGTACTTC | CASKGAINEQYF | TRBV6-6 | - | TRBJ2-7 | -
TGTGCCAGTAGTCCCCGGGAGGGGCCCGGGTTCTTC | CASSPREGPGFF | TRBV19 | - | TRBJ2-1 | TRBD2
TGTGCCAGTAGTATCAATGCTAACTCCTACGAGCAGTACTTC | CASSINANSYEQYF | TRBV19 | - | TRBJ2-7 | -
TGTGCCAGCAGCTTAGCTCCGGGACAGAAATACAATGAGCAGTTCTTC | CASSLAPGQKYNEQFF | TRBV7-2 | - | TRBJ2-1 | TRBD1
TGTGCCAGCAGCCTTGATAGCGGGAGGGCCACAGATACGCAGTATTTT | CASSLDSGRATDTQYF | TRBV9 | - | TRBJ2-3 | TRBD2
TGTGCCAGCAGCTTTTCAAGGGGAGGGACAGATACGCAGTATTTT | CASSFSRGGTDTQYF | TRBV5-6 | - | TRBJ2-3 | TRBD2
TGTGCCAGCAGTTTCCAAGGGGACGGACCCTATGGCTACACCTTC | CASSFQGDGPYGYTF | TRBV2 | - | TRBJ1-2 | -